This passage covers 9 T cell receptor beta chains from one sample sequenced in a study of control samples from healthy donors and cancer patients. Method: immunoSEQ multiplex PCR; TCRdb's copy keeps in-frame clones and lacks some. This sample carries some 150,000 clones, around 94% of them seen once, and the ten largest clones take approximately 15%. Sequenced sample: PBMCs. Receptors originate from a man aged 55 to 69 with colorectal cancer.

The sample holds one count of this clone. V is TRBV30 and J is TRBJ1-1; the D gene is possibly TRBD1 (5 bases). The CDR3 is 12 residues long. V gave up 2 bases and J gave up 10 bases, with 14 bases separating them. Germline CDR1 is GTSNPN and CDR2 is SVGIG (reference sequence). The CDR3 DNA is TGTGCCTGGAGTTCCACGGCAGGGAGAGCTTTCTTT. Its protein product is CAWSSTAGRAFF.

Details on this clone: Other DNA sequences in the same sample also yield this CDR3. The chain combines TRBV7-2 with TRBJ2-3; TRBD2 agrees at 12 bases. CDR1 and CDR2 (germline): SGHTA, FQGNSA. The CDR3 length is 16 residues. Trimming took 4 bases from V and 2 from J; bases not matched to a gene: 4. As DNA, the CDR3 is TGTGCCAGCAGCTCCGGACTAGCGGGGAACACAGATACGCAGTATTTT. Translating it yields CASSSGLAGNTDTQYF.

This CDR3 reads CASSLEGLAQETQYF. Written as DNA, the CDR3 is TGTGCCAGCAGCTTAGAGGGACTAGCACAAGAGACCCAGTACTTC. J is TRBJ2-5 and V is TRBV7-2; TRBD2 matches 9 bases. V shed 1 base and J 2 bases; nucleotides not matched to a gene: 2. CDR3 size: 15 residues. The germline gives CDR1 SGHTA, CDR2 FQGNSA. Filled out from reference TRBV7-2 and TRBJ2-5, the complete variable domain reads GAGVSQSPSNKVTEKGKDVELRCDPISGHTALYWYRQSLGQGLEFLIYFQGNSAPDKSGLPSDRFSAERTGGSVSTLTIQRTQQEDSAVYLCASSLEGLAQETQYFGPGTRLLVL.

The sample holds one count of this clone. CDR3 sequence (DNA): TGTGCCAGCAGCTTCCGGGGGTTCGCCTACAATGAGCAGTTCTTC. Its protein is CASSFRGFAYNEQFF. The genes are TRBV7-2 and TRBJ2-1; D might be TRBD2 (6 bases). This CDR3 is 15 amino acids long. Germline-derived CDR1 and CDR2 are SGHTA and FQGNSA. The V gene lost 3 bases and the J gene lost 2 bases, with 11 bases spanning the gap.

This clone was detected only once. The V call is TRBV21-1, the J call TRBJ2-3; the DNA was not compared with TRBD1, the D call given in the table. TRBV21-1 constitutes a pseudogene. The CDR3 is made up of 16 amino acids. In nucleotides, the CDR3 is TGTGCCAGCAGCAAAGAGTACAGGGGGCCCACAGATACGCAGTATTTT. It yields the protein CASSKEYRGPTDTQYF.

This chain joins TRBV29-1 and TRBJ2-1; possibly TRBD1 for D (6 bases). Per the germline V gene, CDR1 is SQVTM and CDR2 is ANQGSEA. The V and J ends lost 7 bases and 7 bases respectively, with 17 bases between them. The CDR3 loop spans 13 amino acids. CDR3 nucleotide sequence: TGCAGCGGGGATCCGGGACAACAAAATGAGCAGTTCTTC. Its translation: CSGDPGQQNEQFF.

The chain recombines TRBV18 with TRBJ1-1, with D perhaps TRBD1 (6 bases). V was shortened by 8 bases and J by 1 base, with 11 bases between the two germline ends. This CDR3 contains 13 residues. Germline CDR1 KGHSH, CDR2 LQKENI. CDR3 sequence (DNA): TGTGCCAGCGCCTTACAGGGGAACACTGAAGCTTTCTTT. Translation gives CASALQGNTEAFF.

V gene TRBV5-1 combines with J gene TRBJ2-7, with D perhaps TRBD2 (6 bases). Germline lookup yields CDR1 SGHRS and CDR2 YFSETQ. Trimming left V 0 bases short and J 6 bases short, with 19 bases between. The CDR3 length is 16 residues. The CDR3 spells CASSLAGSESAREQYF. DNA for the CDR3: TGCGCCAGCAGCTTGGCCGGGAGTGAGTCTGCTCGCGAGCAGTACTTC.

The chain employs TRBV5-1 and TRBJ2-5, with a possible D match to TRBD1 (6 bases). CDR1 is SGHRS, CDR2 YFSETQ, per germline. This CDR3 comprises 15 residues. Trimming pared 5 bases from V and 1 base from J, leaving 15 bases between. The CDR3 DNA sequence: TGCGCCAGCAGTCGCGTAGGACAGAGCCAAGAGACCCAGTACTTC. Amino acids: CASSRVGQSQETQYF.